Sequencing of this T cell receptor (beta chain) was carried out in a study of T cells expressing NK-cell markers. From its re-call of the 5' RACE reads, TCRdb lists each CDR3 protein once, without DNA. In all, the sample yields some 280,000 distinct CDR3 sequences. Germline V gene sequence: CDR1 DFQATT, CDR2 SNEGSKA (reference sequence). This CDR3 region has 13 residues. The sample consisted of blood T cells: a sorted CD56 or NKG2C T cell subset, CD4+ or CD8+ T cells, or bulk PBMC T cells (not recorded which). The V call is TRBV20-1, the J call TRBJ2-5; TCRdb returns TRBD1, unconfirmable since there is no DNA. This TCR was sampled from a man younger than 35 in good health. CDR3 loop: CSASGSPEETQYF.